The 32 T cell receptor beta chains below all came from one sample that was sequenced in a study of T cells expressing NK-cell markers (dated by TCRdb to 2018 to 2021). Libraries were constructed by 5' RACE. Sequencing was carried out with an Illumina HiSeq 2000. TCRdb reprocessed the public reads and reports one entry per CDR3 protein sequence, without DNA. This sample's clone table shows a few hundred thousand distinct CDR3 sequences. The top ten clonotypes cover roughly 5.2% of the sample. Sequencing used blood T cells: a sorted CD56 or NKG2C T cell subset, CD4+ or CD8+ T cells, or bulk PBMC T cells (not recorded which). These receptors all come from a man aged 18-75 years in good health.

This chain connects TRBV7-6 to TRBJ1-4; without DNA, the TCRdb call of TRBD1 cannot be checked. The CDR3 consists of 15 residues. CDR1 is SGHVS and CDR2 is FNYEAQ in the germline V gene. The CDR3 loop is CASSFDLVGREKLFF. Looking up the rest from reference TRBV7-6 and TRBJ1-4 gives the full variable domain: GAGVSQSPRYKVTKRGQDVALRCDPISGHVSLYWYRQALGQGPEFLTYFNYEAQQDKSGLPNDRFSAERPEGSISTLTIQRTEQRDSAMYRCASSFDLVGREKLFFGSGTQLSVL.

The chain combines TRBV10-3 with TRBJ2-1. This CDR3 is 13 amino acids long. Germline V gives CDR1 ENHRY, CDR2 SYGVKD. The CDR3 is CAITEDGYKEQFF.

This chain joins TRBV30 and TRBJ2-3. The germline CDR1 and CDR2 sequences are GTSNPN and SVGIG (reference sequence). The CDR3 contains 15 residues. The chain's CDR3 is CAWSGAHARTDTQYF.

The genes are TRBV12-5 and TRBJ2-5; TCRdb indicates TRBD2, and absent DNA this call remains unverified. Germline V gene sequence: CDR1 LGHNT, CDR2 FRNRAP. The CDR3 has 15 amino acids. CDR3: CASGFSSGGQETQYF.

This chain uses TRBV28 with TRBJ1-5. The CDR3 sequence is 14 residues long. The germline V gene encodes CDR1 MDHEN and CDR2 SYDVKM. CDR3 amino acids: CASKAEYSNQPQHF.

This chain links TRBV7-2 with TRBJ2-3; without DNA, the TCRdb call of TRBD2 cannot be checked. This CDR3 region has 15 residues. Germline V lookup: CDR1 SGHTA, CDR2 FQGNSA. The CDR3 reads CASSAGRRGVSEQYF.

The V gene is TRBV6-1, the J gene TRBJ2-7; TCRdb's assignment of TRBD2 cannot be checked, as there is no DNA. The length of the CDR3 is 15 residues. Germline CDR1 MNHNS, CDR2 SASEGT. The CDR3 region is CASSELGLALGEQYF.

The CDR3 protein is CAWSVRDALTRELFF. The chain recombines TRBV30 with TRBJ2-2; there is no DNA to check the TCRdb D call of TRBD1. Germline-derived CDR1 and CDR2 are GTSNPN and SVGIG (reference sequence). The CDR3 loop spans 15 amino acids.

The chain joins TRBV15 to TRBJ2-5; TCRdb returns TRBD2, unconfirmable since there is no DNA. Germline V gene sequence: CDR1 LNHNV, CDR2 YYDKDF (reference sequence). CDR3 length: 16 residues. CDR3 sequence: CATSRGDSGGAETQYF.

The chain links TRBV12-3 or TRBV12-4 to TRBJ1-1; no DNA is available, so the TRBD1 call from TCRdb remains unchecked. The CDR3 is 14 amino acids. CDR3 region: CASRGGGRPPEAFF.

The rearrangement joins TRBV18 to TRBJ2-5; lacking DNA, the TRBD2 call made by TCRdb goes unchecked. Germline loops: CDR1 KGHSH, CDR2 LQKENI. This CDR3 is 15 amino acids long. The CDR3 sequence: CASSPRLAGEETQYF. Complete variable domain (other parts from reference TRBV18 and TRBJ2-5): NAGVMQNPRHLVRRRGQEARLRCSPMKGHSHVYWYRQLPEEGLKFMVYLQKENIIDESGMPKERFSAEFPKEGPSILRIQQVVRGDSAAYFCASSPRLAGEETQYFGPGTRLLVL.

The chain employs TRBV5-1 and TRBJ2-3; the TRBD2 assignment by TCRdb is unverifiable without DNA. The CDR3 is 16 amino acids. Germline CDR1 SGHRS, CDR2 YFSETQ. CDR3 loop: CASSSLLAGGGNTQYF.

The chain has TRBV6-1 and TRBJ2-1; TCRdb outputs TRBD2, but without DNA this stays unchecked. This CDR3 is 16 amino acids long. The germline gives CDR1 MNHNS, CDR2 SASEGT. This CDR3 is CASRPAVAGSYNEQFF.

V and J are TRBV5-1 and TRBJ2-7; the TCRdb call, TRBD1, lacks DNA for checking. The CDR3 is 17 amino acids. Germline V gene sequence: CDR1 SGHRS, CDR2 YFSETQ. CDR3 in amino acids: CASSLAGGTGGLYEQYF.

The CDR3: CAVTSSPGNTYEQYF. The V call is TRBV10-3, the J call TRBJ2-7; TCRdb names TRBD2, which stays unverified in the absence of DNA. CDR3 size: 15 residues. Germline CDR1 is ENHRY and CDR2 is SYGVKD.

This chain connects TRBV7-8 to TRBJ2-1; TCRdb calls TRBD1, which cannot be checked without DNA. CDR3 length: 15 residues. The germline CDR1 and CDR2 sequences are SGHVS and FQNEAQ. The CDR3 is CASSLAGGLHGEQFF.

The chain links TRBV9 to TRBJ2-3; absent DNA, TCRdb's TRBD1 call cannot be checked. CDR3 size: 15 residues. CDR1 SGDLS and CDR2 YYNGEE come from the germline V gene. CDR3 protein: CASALVGARTDTQYF.

The rearrangement uses TRBV6-1 and TRBJ1-1; TCRdb outputs TRBD1, but without DNA this stays unchecked. Germline V CDR1 and CDR2: MNHNS, SASEGT. CDR3 size: 13 residues. The CDR3 sequence: CASGRTGLTEAFF.

The chain is built from TRBV7-2 and TRBJ2-3. From germline, CDR1 is SGHTA and CDR2 FQGNSA. The CDR3 is made up of 15 amino acids. The CDR3: CASSSQSIVTDTQYF.

This chain uses TRBV6-5 with TRBJ1-3; with no DNA, the TCRdb D assignment of TRBD1 cannot be verified. CDR3 length: 16 residues. Germline CDR1 is MNHEY and CDR2 is SVGAGI. The CDR3 spells CASSYSQGPSGNTIYF.

The genes are TRBV29-1 and TRBJ2-3; lacking DNA, the TRBD2 call made by TCRdb goes unchecked. CDR3 length: 15 residues. In germline, CDR1 is SQVTM, CDR2 ANQGSEA. The CDR3 reads CSVMGLAGYTDTQYF.

The rearrangement uses TRBV18 and TRBJ2-1; TCRdb outputs TRBD2, but without DNA this stays unchecked. Germline V gene data show CDR1 as KGHSH and CDR2 as LQKENI. The CDR3 covers 16 residues. CDR3 protein: CASSPSKGRVYNEQFF. Variable domain in full (rest from reference TRBV18 and TRBJ2-1): NAGVMQNPRHLVRRRGQEARLRCSPMKGHSHVYWYRQLPEEGLKFMVYLQKENIIDESGMPKERFSAEFPKEGPSILRIQQVVRGDSAAYFCASSPSKGRVYNEQFFGPGTRLTVL.

The gene calls are TRBV6-1 and TRBJ2-3; with no DNA, the TCRdb D assignment of TRBD1 cannot be verified. CDR3 size: 15 residues. Germline assignment: CDR1 MNHNS and CDR2 SASEGT. This chain's CDR3 is CASSEVGQILDTQYF.

The chain employs TRBV12-3 or TRBV12-4 and TRBJ2-7; TCRdb outputs TRBD2, but without DNA this stays unchecked. The CDR3 runs 14 residues. CDR3 region: CASSFLAGKYEQYF.

The J gene is TRBJ2-5, the V gene TRBV5-6; the TRBD2 assignment by TCRdb is unverifiable without DNA. The V gene's germline CDR1 is SGHDT and CDR2 YYEEEE. There are 16 residues in the CDR3. CDR3 sequence: CASSLVLAGPKETQYF.

The rearrangement uses TRBV15 and TRBJ1-3. The CDR3 has 15 residues. The V gene's germline CDR1 is LNHNV and CDR2 YYDKDF (reference sequence). The CDR3 protein is CATSRGGTNRNTIYF. The full variable domain, with the rest looked up from reference TRBV15 and TRBJ1-3, is DAMVIQNPRYQVTQFGKPVTLSCSQTLNHNVMYWYQQKSSQAPKLLFHYYDKDFNNEADTPDNFQSRRPNTSFCFLDIRSPGLGDTAMYLCATSRGGTNRNTIYFGEGSWLTVV.

The rearrangement links TRBV3-1 to TRBJ2-3; as DNA is missing, the TRBD2 call by TCRdb cannot be tested. From germline, CDR1 is LGHDT and CDR2 YNNKEL (reference sequence). CDR3 length: 16 residues. The CDR3 region is CASSQDRLAGGDTQYF.

This chain joins TRBV6-1 and TRBJ2-6; TCRdb reports TRBD1, a call that lacks DNA to check it against. The germline gives CDR1 MNHNS, CDR2 SASEGT. The CDR3 is 15 residues long. Here the CDR3 reads CASRQGLSGANVLTF.

J is TRBJ1-1 and V is TRBV30; the D gene TCRdb calls, TRBD1, cannot be checked with no DNA. This CDR3 region has 13 residues. The germline V gene encodes CDR1 GTSNPN and CDR2 SVGIG (reference sequence). CDR3 region: CAWNRDATPQAFF.

The gene calls are TRBV19 and TRBJ2-5; with no DNA, the TCRdb D assignment of TRBD1 cannot be verified. Germline CDR1 is LNHDA and CDR2 is SQIVND (reference sequence). CDR3 size: 14 residues. The CDR3 reads CASRNRGSQETQYF.

The rearrangement uses TRBV6-1 and TRBJ2-3; TCRdb names TRBD2, which stays unverified in the absence of DNA. This CDR3 comprises 16 residues. CDR1 is MNHNS, CDR2 SASEGT, per germline. CDR3 in amino acids: CASSELAGVNTDTQYF.

The rearrangement uses TRBV12-5 and TRBJ2-2; TCRdb designates TRBD1, a call that cannot be tested without DNA. The length of the CDR3 is 15 residues. Germline values: CDR1 LGHNT, CDR2 FRNRAP. CDR3: CASGPDRKNTGELFF.